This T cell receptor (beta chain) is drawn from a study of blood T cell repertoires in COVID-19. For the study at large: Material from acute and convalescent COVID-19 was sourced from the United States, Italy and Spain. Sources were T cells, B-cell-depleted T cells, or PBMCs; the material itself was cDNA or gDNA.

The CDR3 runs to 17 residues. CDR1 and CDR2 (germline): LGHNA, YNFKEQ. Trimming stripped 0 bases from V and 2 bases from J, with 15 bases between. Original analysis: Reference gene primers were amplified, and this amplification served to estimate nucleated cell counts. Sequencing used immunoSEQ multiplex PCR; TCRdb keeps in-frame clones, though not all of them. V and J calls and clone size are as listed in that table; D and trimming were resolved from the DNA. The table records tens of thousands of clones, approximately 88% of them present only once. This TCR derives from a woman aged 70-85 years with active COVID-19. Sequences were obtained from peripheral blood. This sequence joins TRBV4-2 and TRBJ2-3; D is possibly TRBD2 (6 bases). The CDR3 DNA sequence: TGTGCCAGCAGCCAAGATGGCGGCGGGGCGTTCACAGATACGCAGTATTTT. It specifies CASSQDGGGAFTDTQYF.